What follows is one TCR delta chain and its context. Its binding antigen is unknown. TCRdb assigns this DNA the protein of a much larger clone, which departs from its translation at residue 13; this likely reflects a read error, and the protein shown comes from translating the DNA. The data were taken from a study of gamma delta lymphoproliferative disorders and STAT genes (dated by TCRdb to the late 2010s). Regarding the study in general: Gamma-chain libraries were prepared from at least 50 ng of genomic DNA using the LymphoTrack Dx TCRG Assay. Within a larger immunophenotypic and STAT-mutation study, TCR gamma and delta CDR3 repertoires were profiled by deep sequencing in Tgammadelta lymphoproliferative disease patients and healthy controls. To confirm results, a couple of gamma-chain samples and all delta-chain samples were sequenced twice. Delta-chain libraries followed the EuroClonality-NGS working group standard operating procedure, because no corresponding Invivoscribe delta assay was available.

Germline trimming amounts to 1 base on V and 3 bases on J, with 15 as the count of junction bases outside the gene matches. CDR1 is given as TSWWSYY and CDR2 as QGS, both from the germline V gene. The CDR3, cysteine through phenylalanine, is 19 amino acids long. The retained sequence is limited to the CDR3, 57 bases, with the frame set at the first base. Summary of the overall study and its limitations: In whole-repertoire clustering, patient gamma repertoires grouped separately from healthy controls, whereas delta repertoires showed no separation between groups. Leukemic cells were skewed toward terminal effectors, whereas control T cells likely spanned varied maturation stages, a difference potentially limiting comparisons between patients and controls. It was noted by the authors that NGS specificity may be reduced at low frequencies, so confirmation of the public or private nature of leukemic clones is needed. Nearly all major patient gamma and delta clonotypes were public, shared with at least one healthy donor; only a couple of gamma clonotypes were private to disease.

Both library preparation methods relied on multiplex PCR with primers aimed at conserved V and J regions of the TCR genes. The amplicons were purified, pooled and then sequenced on an Illumina MiSeq platform. From the authors' description of their analysis: V(D)J alignment, clonotype assembly and translation were performed with MiXCR, whereas functionality assessment and CDR3 repertoire analyses were performed with VDJtools. The IMGT definition of CDR3 was applied, and only productive sequences using functional genes were analyzed, with ORF genes and pseudogenes left out. A custom Python script was used to look across all patients and controls for identical amino acid CDR3s belonging to major clonotypes, meaning those with a frequency of >=5%. A one-sided non-parametric Wilcoxon test was used to compare clonotype frequencies in patients versus controls. With CATT, TCRdb called clones again from the public reads; duplicate DNA rows were later joined. The V and J calls reflect TCRdb's pipeline rather than the authors' work. In this sample the table shows 1,000 or so delta-chain clones, approximately 1.3% of which occur a single time. The ten largest account for roughly three quarters of the sample.

For both patients and controls, peripheral blood mononuclear cells were isolated, and the genomic DNA from these cells was used for TCR sequencing. The control group consisted of around 23 healthy adult blood donors (median age approximately 64 years; roughly 12 males and around eleven females) who were matched to the patients for age and sex. Sequenced sample: blood. The origin of this receptor is a human donor in good health. The chain employs TRDV1 and TRDJ1; the junction holds 9 bases that match TRDD3. The nucleotides are TGTGCTCTTGGGGAACAATTCCTACCGGGGGATACCAGAGCCGATAAACTCATCTTT. The resulting protein is CALGEQFLPGDTRADKLIF.